These T cell receptor beta chains were read from a single sample in a study of lymphopenia after photon versus proton radiotherapy. The protocol was immunoSEQ multiplex PCR, while the TCRdb copy is restricted to in-frame clones and leaves out a portion. Among about 35,000 clones listed, approximately 90% were seen once. Source: peripheral blood, taken from a patient treated with photon-based radiotherapy. Every receptor here comes from a man between 60 and 75 years old with cholangiocarcinoma. Both conserved end residues are part of each CDR3. The order of the fields is V gene, CDR3 protein.

>TRBV6-5
CASQGRPNTEAFF
>TRBV19
CASSIGPTYEQYF
>TRBV11-2
CASSPTLAGGDNEQFF
>TRBV5-5
CASSLGGRAAPLHF
>TRBV18
CASSPGTSQETQYF
>TRBV11-3
CASSSPVSRGSYEQYF
>TRBV7-2
CASSLTGTTQETQYF
>TRBV5-4
CASSLRTVNSPLHF
>TRBV9
CASSPGTGYGYTF
>TRBV29-1
CSVEGTTGEKLFF
>TRBV19
CASKGRGQGVDQPQHF
>TRBV10-1
CASSRHRLNTGELFF
>TRBV5-1
CASSSDGGTDTQYF
>TRBV5-6
CASSTDLGVDTQYF
>TRBV7-3
CASSSGVSGANVLTF
>TRBV5-5
CASSLGPVDTQYF
>TRBV28
CASSSYMDYEQYF
>TRBV28
CACHPRLGKDNEQFF
>TRBV19
CASSIGAQGFDEQFF
>TRBV19
CASSIMRFVGGNEAFF
>TRBV5-4
CASSLPRADYGYTF
>TRBV28
CASSFARGQTQYF
>TRBV2
CASSEGQGYGYTF
>TRBV9
CASSVAAGQETQYF
>TRBV11-2
CASSFGGPSDEQFF
>TRBV5-1
CASSLAGTVNTEAFF
>TRBV18
CASSLGGIQETQYF
>TRBV6-5
CASSEQQDSDTQYF
>TRBV5-1
CASSLEYFVDTQYF
>TRBV11-2
CASSLVTGGSYEQYF
>TRBV4-2
CASSRAQNQPQHF
>TRBV29-1
CSARNRGDTGELFF
>TRBV28
CATTDSTYNEQFF
>TRBV4-2
CASSHSGQAPEETQYF
>TRBV7-9
CASNGIIGYEQYF
>TRBV5-1
CASRVGTGSSQDFF
>TRBV7-2
CASRPGTGTVEQYF
>TRBV5-8
CASSLGSRSGNTIYF
>TRBV5-8
CASSLYIQGSISNEKLFF